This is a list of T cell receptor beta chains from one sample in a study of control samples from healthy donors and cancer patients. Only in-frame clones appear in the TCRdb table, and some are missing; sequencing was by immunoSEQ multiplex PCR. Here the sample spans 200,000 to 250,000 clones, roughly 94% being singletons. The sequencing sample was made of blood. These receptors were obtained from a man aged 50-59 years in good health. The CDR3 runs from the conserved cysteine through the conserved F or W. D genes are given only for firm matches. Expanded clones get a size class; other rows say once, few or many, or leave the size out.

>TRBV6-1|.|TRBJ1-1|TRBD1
CASSEGTGQKKNTEAFF
TGTGCCAGCAGTGAAGGAACGGGACAGAAAAAGAACACTGAAGCTTTCTTT
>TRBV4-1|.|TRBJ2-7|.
CASSQPSTGYEQYF
TGCGCCAGCAGCCAGCCCTCAACGGGTTACGAGCAGTACTTC
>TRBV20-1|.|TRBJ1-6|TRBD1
CSASRQGANSPLHF
TGCAGTGCTAGTCGACAGGGGGCAAATTCACCCCTCCACTTT
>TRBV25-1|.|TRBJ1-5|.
CASSAPGPAPPQHF
TGTGCCAGCAGTGCCCCGGGCCCCGCCCCACCCCAGCATTTT
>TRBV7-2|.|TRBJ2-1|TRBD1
CASSLFGPGTGLYNEQFF
TGTGCCAGCAGCTTATTTGGTCCTGGGACAGGCCTCTACAATGAGCAGTTCTTC
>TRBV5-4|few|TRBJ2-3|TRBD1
CASSMGQAQDTQYF
TGTGCCAGCAGCATGGGACAGGCTCAAGATACGCAGTATTTT
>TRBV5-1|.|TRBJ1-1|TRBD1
CASSLGTGERAFF
TGCGCCAGCAGCTTGGGGACAGGGGAACGTGCTTTCTTT
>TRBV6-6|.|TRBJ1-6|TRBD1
CASLLRGPDSPLHF
TGTGCCAGCCTATTAAGGGGGCCTGATTCACCCCTCCACTTT
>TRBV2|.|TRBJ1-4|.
CASSDDTNRGKLFF
TGTGCCAGCAGCGACGACACCAATAGGGGAAAACTGTTTTTT
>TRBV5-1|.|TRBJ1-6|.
CASSLVVTATSSPLHF
TGCGCCAGCAGCTTGGTGGTCACAGCCACCAGTTCACCCCTCCACTTT
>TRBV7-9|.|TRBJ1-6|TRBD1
CASSIGTGGSYNSPLHF
TGTGCCAGCAGCATCGGGACAGGGGGCTCCTATAATTCACCCCTCCACTTT
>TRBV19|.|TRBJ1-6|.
CASSIDGPYNSPLHF
TGTGCCAGTAGTATAGATGGCCCTTATAATTCACCCCTCCACTTT
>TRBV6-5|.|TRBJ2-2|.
CASRRNTGELFF
TGTGCCAGCAGGAGGAACACCGGGGAGCTGTTTTTT
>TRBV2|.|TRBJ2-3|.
CASSEVMAGTQYF
TGTGCCAGCAGTGAAGTGATGGCCGGTACGCAGTATTTT